This TCR beta chain was observed in a study of blood T cell repertoires in COVID-19. This clone came up once. CDR1 is LGHDT, CDR2 YNNKEL, per germline (reference sequence). The CDR3 loop spans 14 amino acids. The J segment lost 3 bases and the V segment lost 3 bases, leaving 1 base of the junction unmatched. Authors' analysis steps: It was from reference gene primer amplification that nucleated cell counts were estimated. The protocol was immunoSEQ multiplex PCR, while the TCRdb copy is restricted to in-frame clones and leaves out a portion. The V and J calls and clone size come from that table; D and trimming were worked out from the DNA. The data contain around 200,000 clones, more than 75% of them singletons.

What was sequenced was peripheral blood. This receptor was taken from a man aged 35-49 years with active or convalescent COVID-19. V and J are TRBV3-1 (or the pseudogene TRBV3-2) and TRBJ1-1, with 10 bases lining up with TRBD1. CDR3 nucleotides: TGTGCCAGCAGCCAGGACAGGGGGTACACTGAAGCTTTCTTT. Translation gives CASSQDRGYTEAFF.